The 18 T cell receptor beta chains below come from one sample, sequenced in a study of T cell responses to AZD1222 COVID-19 vaccine. The method was immunoSEQ multiplex PCR; TCRdb's version includes in-frame clones alone and lacks a portion of them. The sample consists of 130,000 to 150,000 clones, approximately 90% of them appearing once. Sequencing was performed on peripheral blood, taken on day 0 of AZD1222 vaccination. These receptors all come from an adult in good health.

In this sample, this clone turned up once. The V gene is TRBV5-1, the J gene TRBJ1-2; the match to TRBD1 covers 9 bases. There are 14 residues in the CDR3. V lost 2 bases to trimming and J lost 6 bases; unmatched junction nucleotides: 5. Germline V gene data show CDR1 as SGHRS and CDR2 as YFSETQ. CDR3 sequence: CASSFTGGGDGYTF. Written as DNA, the CDR3 is TGCGCCAGCAGCTTTACAGGGGGCGGGGATGGCTACACCTTC.

The CDR3 protein is CATSRDGTRLGQPQHF. DNA for the CDR3: TGTGCCACCAGCAGAGATGGAACCCGTTTAGGTCAGCCCCAGCATTTT. The rearrangement uses TRBV15 and TRBJ1-5; no firm D call. Per the germline V gene, CDR1 is LNHNV and CDR2 is YYDKDF (reference sequence). V lost 0 bases and J lost 6, with 15 bases in between. This CDR3 is built from 16 residues.

The V call is TRBV19, the J call TRBJ2-1; TRBD2 aligns across 12 bases. Germline CDR1 is LNHDA and CDR2 is SQIVND (reference sequence). The length of the CDR3 is 19 residues. V lost 3 bases and J lost 0; bases outside the gene matches: 9. The CDR3 here is CASSIIWTSGISSYNEQFF. The DNA of the CDR3 is TGTGCCAGTAGTATTATTTGGACTAGCGGGATTAGCTCCTACAATGAGCAGTTCTTC.

This clone has a single count. The J gene is TRBJ1-6, the V gene TRBV18; D is undetermined. Trimming removed 3 bases from V and 10 bases from J, with 13 bases in between. The germline gives CDR1 KGHSH, CDR2 LQKENI. This CDR3 is 14 amino acids long. CDR3 coding DNA: TGTGCCAGCTCACCCTCGGGGTCGGGATCACCCCTCCACTTT. Its translation is CASSPSGSGSPLHF.

This chain connects TRBV7-2 to TRBJ2-1; D may be TRBD2 (5 bases). V shed 5 bases and J shed 6 bases, with 17 bases lying between them. CDR3 length: 15 residues. CDR1 is SGHTA and CDR2 is FQGNSA in the germline V gene. The CDR3 loop reads CASSLRRASTNEQFF. Written as DNA, the CDR3 is TGTGCCAGCAGCCTTAGGCGGGCCAGCACCAATGAGCAGTTCTTC.

The chain recombines TRBV27 with TRBJ2-1; 13 bases fit TRBD2. This CDR3 contains 14 residues. Germline values: CDR1 MNHEY, CDR2 SMNVEV (reference sequence). V gave up 9 bases and J gave up 4 bases; unmatched junction bases: 3. This CDR3 is CASGLAGEYNEQFF. For the CDR3, the DNA is TGTGCCAGTGGACTAGCGGGAGAGTACAATGAGCAGTTCTTC.

Concerning this clone itself: The germline gene is not matched at one end of the junction; a read error may be the cause. The chain uses TRBV11-3 and TRBJ2-1; D call uncertain. This CDR3 has 16 residues. CDR1 and CDR2 (germline): SGHNT, YENEEA. CDR3 residues: CASSLTGVSAYNGQFF. The CDR3 coding sequence is TGTGCCAGCAGCTTGACGGGCGTCTCCGCCTACAATGGGCAGTTCTTC.

The chain uses TRBV5-8 and TRBJ2-1; 8 nucleotides align to TRBD2. CDR1 is SGHTS, CDR2 YDEGEE, per germline. The V gene end was trimmed by 0 bases and the J gene end by 8 bases; junction bases not matched to a gene: 13. This CDR3 spans 17 amino acids. As DNA, the CDR3 is TGTGCCAGCAGCTTGGGTTCCAGCGGGAGCATTAAGGATGAGCAGTTCTTC. As protein: CASSLGSSGSIKDEQFF.

The chain joins TRBV4-2 to TRBJ2-7, with D perhaps TRBD2 (5 bases). Germline V gene sequence: CDR1 LGHNA, CDR2 YNFKEQ. This CDR3 has 15 residues. V was cut by 2 bases and J by 2 bases, with 13 bases left in between. CDR3 protein: CASSQPSSRPYEQYF. The CDR3 region has the DNA TGTGCCAGCAGCCAACCATCTAGCAGGCCCTACGAGCAGTACTTC.

A single count supports this clone. CDR3 in amino acids: CASSFTVPGGIDTQYF. The CDR3 DNA is TGTGCCAGCAGCTTTACGGTACCAGGGGGTATAGATACGCAGTATTTT. The chain uses TRBV11-2 and TRBJ2-3; TRBD1 matches 7 bases. This CDR3 has 16 residues. V shed 3 bases and J 5 bases; nucleotides not matched to a gene: 11. Germline CDR1 reads SGHAT; CDR2 reads FQNNGV.

This clone occurred a few times. The gene calls are TRBV29-1 and TRBJ2-3, with 11 bases fitting TRBD2. CDR1 and CDR2 from the germline V gene are SQVTM and ANQGSEA. The length of the CDR3 is 15 residues. V trimming: 7 bases; J trimming: 0 bases; junction bases outside the gene matches: 6. For the CDR3, the DNA is TGCAGCGCCCGGACTAGCGGGTTTAGCACAGATACGCAGTATTTT. Its translation: CSARTSGFSTDTQYF.

The chain links TRBV29-1 to TRBJ2-2, with D perhaps TRBD2 (6 bases). The V end lost 4 bases, the J end lost 4 bases, and 16 bases lay between the germline ends. The germline gives CDR1 SQVTM, CDR2 ANQGSEA. The CDR3 is 15 residues long. CDR3 protein: CSVVRTTAGTGELFF. CDR3 in DNA: TGCAGCGTTGTAAGGACTACAGCAGGCACCGGGGAGCTGTTTTTT.

This chain joins TRBV6-5 and TRBJ2-7, with 7 bases identical to TRBD2. Germline lookup yields CDR1 MNHEY and CDR2 SVGAGI. The CDR3 is 14 amino acids. The trim removed 4 bases at V and 3 bases at J, leaving 6 bases unmatched. This CDR3 is CASSFSGTVYEQYF. CDR3 coding DNA: TGTGCCAGCAGTTTCAGCGGGACTGTCTACGAGCAGTACTTC.

This chain uses TRBV10-3 with TRBJ1-1; D possibly corresponds to TRBD1 (5 bases). The CDR3 totals 14 residues. From germline, CDR1 is ENHRY and CDR2 SYGVKD. The V gene lost 8 bases and the J gene lost 6 bases, with 19 bases spanning the gap. In DNA, the CDR3 is TGTGCCATCCCTCCCTCGGTCTGCAGGGCTGAAGCTTTCTTT. Residues: CAIPPSVCRAEAFF.

The chain links TRBV7-8 to TRBJ2-5; TRBD2 agrees at 10 bases. Germline V gives CDR1 SGHVS, CDR2 FQNEAQ. V gave up 3 bases and J gave up 4 bases; unmatched junction bases: 5. This CDR3 has 15 residues. The CDR3 sequence is CASSLASGRGETQYF. The CDR3 nucleotides are TGTGCCAGCAGCTTGGCTAGCGGGAGAGGAGAGACCCAGTACTTC.

The CDR3 nucleotides read TGTGCCAGCAGCTTGGGTCCCGCCGGGCCCCAGCATTTT. It yields the protein CASSLGPAGPQHF. The J gene is TRBJ1-5, the V gene TRBV5-7; D unresolved. TRBV5-7 is sorted into the ORF group, with uncertain function. This CDR3 spans 13 amino acids. Trimming removed 0 bases from V and 9 bases from J, with 10 bases in between.

The gene calls are TRBV20-1 and TRBJ1-1, with D uncertain. Between the trimmed V and J ends, which lost 3 bases and 7 bases, there was a span of 9 bases. Germline CDR1 is DFQATT and CDR2 is SNEGSKA (reference sequence). This CDR3 region has 11 residues. The DNA of the CDR3 is TGCAGTGCTAGCGGTCCGGTTGAAGCTTTCTTT. Amino acids: CSASGPVEAFF.

The chain carries TRBV5-6 and TRBJ2-3; D is perhaps TRBD1 (5 bases). There are 13 residues in the CDR3. Trimming stripped 2 bases from V and 8 bases from J, with 12 bases between. Germline loops: CDR1 SGHDT, CDR2 YYEEEE. The DNA for the CDR3 is TGTGCCAGCAGCTTCCAGGGAATGGCTACGCAGTATTTT. Amino acid sequence: CASSFQGMATQYF.